Listed below are T cell receptor beta chains from one sample, sequenced in a study of response to subunit inactivated influenza vaccine. Using its own MiXCR run on the RT-PCR reads, TCRdb lists one record per CDR3 protein. The sample has about 190,000 distinct CDR3 sequences, approximately 15% seen once. The material sequenced was CD8+ T cells sorted from PBMCs, taken about 5 days after vaccination. The receptor set was obtained from a man aged 45-65 years who received an inactivated influenza vaccine. Each CDR3 is given with its conserved first and last residue. D genes are given only for firm matches. Only part of the rows carry a size: once, few, many, or a class if the clone is expanded.

TRBD1,TRBV12-3/TRBV12-4,NA,TRBJ2-7,CASSRSQGAWQYF,TGTGCCAGCAGTCGCAGTCAGGGGGCTTGGCAGTACTTC
NA,TRBV24-1,NA,TRBJ1-1,CATSDLLPAGNTEAFF,TGTGCCACCAGTGATTTGCTTCCGGCAGGGAACACTGAAGCTTTCTTT
TRBD1,TRBV6-1,few,TRBJ1-5,CASSSDRVNQPQHF,TGTGCCAGCAGCTCCGACAGGGTTAATCAGCCCCAGCATTTT
NA,TRBV11-2,NA,TRBJ2-7,CASSLFRYSYEQYF,TGTGCCAGCAGCTTATTTCGATACTCCTACGAGCAGTACTTC
NA,TRBV6-5,NA,TRBJ2-7,CASIEGRYEQYF,TGTGCCAGCATAGAGGGGAGGTACGAGCAGTACTTC
NA,TRBV28,NA,TRBJ2-3,CASSFLEQGLTYTDTQYF,TGTGCCAGCAGTTTTCTCGAGCAGGGACTTACCTACACAGATACGCAGTATTTT
NA,TRBV7-2,NA,TRBJ2-1,CASSILSGSYNEQFF,TGTGCCAGCAGCATTCTTAGCGGATCCTACAATGAGCAGTTCTTC
TRBD1,TRBV4-1,few,TRBJ2-5,CASSQRQGDVETQYF,TGCGCCAGCAGCCAGCGACAGGGGGATGTTGAGACCCAGTACTTC
NA,TRBV15,NA,TRBJ1-4,CATSRITATNEKLFF,TGTGCCACCAGCCGGATCACTGCAACTAATGAAAAACTGTTTTTT
TRBD1,TRBV5-1,NA,TRBJ2-1,CASSLVPGQVYEQFF,TGCGCCAGCAGCTTGGTGCCGGGACAGGTGTATGAGCAGTTCTTC
NA,TRBV7-2,NA,TRBJ2-7,CASSYSAGGFYEQYF,TGTGCCAGCAGCTATTCGGCAGGCGGATTTTACGAGCAGTACTTC
TRBD2,TRBV28,NA,TRBJ2-1,CASERGVYNEQFF,TGTGCCAGCGAGCGGGGGGTATACAATGAGCAGTTCTTC
TRBD2,TRBV28,NA,TRBJ2-7,CASSLFGGDEQYF,TGTGCCAGCAGTTTATTTGGGGGGGACGAGCAGTACTTC
NA,TRBV6-5,NA,TRBJ2-1,CASSYRGARNEQFF,TGTGCCAGCAGTTACCGAGGGGCGCGAAATGAGCAGTTCTTC
NA,TRBV7-2,NA,TRBJ2-5,CASINHGGRETQYF,TGTGCCAGCATCAACCACGGGGGCCGGGAGACCCAGTACTTC
NA,TRBV28,few,TRBJ2-1,CASSRDREDDEQFF,TGTGCCAGCAGTCGAGACAGGGAGGACGATGAGCAGTTCTTC
TRBD2,TRBV4-2,few,TRBJ2-7,CASSQGAGGNDEQYF,TGTGCCAGCAGCCAAGGGGCGGGGGGCAACGACGAGCAGTACTTC
TRBD2,TRBV20-1,NA,TRBJ2-1,CSVGGSSYNEQFF,TGCAGTGTTGGCGGGAGCTCCTACAATGAGCAGTTCTTC
NA,TRBV13,NA,TRBJ2-3,CASSLLTRSSTDTQYF,TGTGCCAGCAGCTTACTTACGAGGTCTAGCACAGATACGCAGTATTTT
NA,TRBV27,many,TRBJ2-7,CASSPAVDGYEQYF,TGTGCCAGCAGTCCGGCCGTCGACGGCTACGAGCAGTACTTC
TRBD2,TRBV10-3,few,TRBJ2-7,CAISDFAPSGRTYEQYF,TGTGCCATCAGCGACTTCGCCCCTAGCGGGAGAACCTACGAGCAGTACTTC
NA,TRBV12-3/TRBV12-4,many,TRBJ1-2,CASSSPGPRAGYTF,TGTGCCAGCAGTTCACCGGGACCGAGAGCTGGCTACACCTTC
NA,TRBV28,few,TRBJ2-7,CASSFKVGEQYF,TGTGCCAGCAGTTTCAAGGTGGGGGAGCAGTACTTC
NA,TRBV4-2,NA,TRBJ2-7,CASSQDGGPPYEQYF,TGTGCCAGCAGCCAAGATGGGGGCCCCCCTTACGAGCAGTACTTC
NA,TRBV20-1,NA,TRBJ2-5,CSAPRDKLLQETQYF,TGCAGTGCTCCCCGGGACAAACTACTCCAAGAGACCCAGTACTTC
TRBD2,TRBV4-3,NA,TRBJ2-7,CASSQEREGSYEQYF,TGCGCCAGCAGCCAAGAAAGGGAGGGCTCCTACGAGCAGTACTTC
NA,TRBV5-1,many,TRBJ2-7,CASRSDTYPYEQYF,TGCGCCAGCAGATCCGATACCTACCCCTACGAGCAGTACTTC
NA,TRBV14,few,TRBJ1-1,CASSYEGRMNTEAFF,TGTGCCAGCAGCTATGAGGGACGGATGAACACTGAAGCTTTCTTT
NA,TRBV18,NA,TRBJ1-1,CASSPDRIHVSNTEAFF,TGTGCCAGCTCACCCGACAGAATTCACGTTAGTAACACTGAAGCTTTCTTT
NA,TRBV7-9,few,TRBJ1-1,CASSRDTYTEAFF,TGTGCCAGCAGCCGAGACACCTACACTGAAGCTTTCTTT
TRBD2,TRBV7-3,NA,TRBJ2-1,CASSLSGPNNEQFF,TGTGCCAGCAGCCTTAGCGGGCCAAACAATGAGCAGTTCTTC
TRBD2,TRBV20-1,many,TRBJ2-3,CSASGTTYEPYTQYF,TGCAGTGCGTCAGGGACTACCTACGAACCTTATACGCAGTATTTT
TRBD2,TRBV27,NA,TRBJ2-3,CASAAGASGTDTQYF,TGTGCCAGCGCGGCCGGGGCTAGCGGGACGGATACGCAGTATTTT
NA,TRBV18,many,TRBJ2-7,CASSPTGRGTYEQYF,TGTGCCAGCTCACCGACAGGGCGGGGGACCTACGAGCAGTACTTC
TRBD1,TRBV5-1,few,TRBJ2-1,CASSHRQGQFF,TGCGCCAGCAGTCATAGACAGGGTCAGTTCTTC
TRBD1,TRBV20-1,few,TRBJ2-1,CSANFFQDRGDEQFF,TGCAGTGCTAATTTTTTCCAGGACAGGGGGGATGAGCAGTTCTTC
TRBD1,TRBV4-3,few,TRBJ2-5,CASSQITGVEETQYF,TGCGCCAGCAGCCAAATTACAGGGGTAGAAGAGACCCAGTACTTC
TRBD2,TRBV2,few,TRBJ2-7,CASSGLAGISSYEQYF,TGTGCCAGCAGTGGACTAGCGGGAATATCTTCCTACGAGCAGTACTTC
NA,TRBV4-1,few,TRBJ1-1,CASSQVTVLNTEAFF,TGCGCCAGCAGCCAAGTAACAGTACTGAACACTGAAGCTTTCTTT
NA,TRBV6-1,NA,TRBJ2-3,CASSPRVGDTQYF,TGTGCCAGCAGCCCCCGGGTCGGAGATACGCAGTATTTT
TRBD1,TRBV29-1,many,TRBJ2-1,CSTRTGVAEQFF,TGCAGCACCCGGACAGGGGTGGCTGAGCAGTTCTTC
NA,TRBV20-1,few,TRBJ1-1,CSASPKTTEAFF,TGCAGTGCTAGTCCAAAGACCACTGAAGCTTTCTTT
NA,TRBV25-1,NA,TRBJ2-5,CASSEKISRAGRETQYF,TGTGCCAGCAGTGAAAAAATATCAAGGGCAGGGAGAGAGACCCAGTACTTC
NA,TRBV6-1,NA,TRBJ1-1,CASSETGPSNTEAFF,TGTGCCAGCAGTGAGACAGGTCCCTCGAACACTGAAGCTTTCTTT
NA,TRBV11-1,NA,TRBJ2-1,CASSSTRGGGHRYNEQFF,TGTGCCAGCAGCTCAACCAGGGGCGGGGGCCACCGATACAATGAGCAGTTCTTC